Below are 5 T cell receptor beta chains sequenced from a single sample in a study of cytomegalovirus exposure and HLA in healthy donors. This PCR relied on a set of 60 Vbeta primers and 13 Jbeta primers. TCRdb's copy holds only in-frame clones and misses some; the assay was immunoSEQ multiplex PCR. This table has some 190,000 clones, over 60% appearing once. Sequencing was done on a sample of PBMCs. Every receptor here comes from a man aged 18 to 35 in good health and CMV-seronegative.

This chain joins TRBV5-1 and TRBJ1-1; maybe TRBD1 (6 bases). The V end lost 4 bases, the J end lost 4 bases, and 14 bases lay between the germline ends. The germline V gene encodes CDR1 SGHRS and CDR2 YFSETQ. This CDR3 is built from 14 residues. The CDR3 DNA is TGCGCCAGCAGCCGAGGGGGGGACGGCACTGAAGCTTTCTTT. Amino acids: CASSRGGDGTEAFF.

This clone was seen more than once but under ten times. The chain has TRBV6-1 and TRBJ1-5; D gene uncertain. Germline CDR1 is MNHNS and CDR2 is SASEGT. The CDR3 length is 14 residues. V dropped 6 bases and J dropped 7 bases, with 16 bases sitting between them. CDR3 residues: CASRRSISGQPQHF. The CDR3 DNA sequence: TGTGCCAGCAGGCGATCCATTTCAGGACAGCCCCAGCATTTT.

This clone was detected a few times. This chain uses TRBV5-6 with TRBJ1-1, with TRBD1 matching over 8 bases. The CDR3 is made up of 17 amino acids. V shed 3 bases and J 0 bases; nucleotides not matched to a gene: 10. The germline gives CDR1 SGHDT, CDR2 YYEEEE. The CDR3 sequence: CASSWAGTGLMNTEAFF. The CDR3 nucleotides are TGTGCCAGCAGCTGGGCCGGGACAGGACTCATGAACACTGAAGCTTTCTTT.

J is TRBJ2-1 and V is TRBV5-1; 8 bases agree with TRBD2. V was clipped by 4 bases and J by 5 bases; unmatched bases: 8. The CDR3 has 15 amino acids. In germline, CDR1 is SGHRS, CDR2 YFSETQ. This CDR3 is CASSREGGGDNEQFF. The CDR3 DNA reads as TGCGCCAGCAGCCGGGAGGGGGGGGGTGACAATGAGCAGTTCTTC.

This chain joins TRBV7-8 and TRBJ2-3; TRBD1 aligns across 7 bases. With 4 bases clipped from V and 0 bases from J, the junction kept 7 bases outside the gene matches. The CDR3 consists of 16 residues. Germline V gene lookup returns CDR1 SGHVS and CDR2 FQNEAQ. The CDR3 region is CASSSLDRNSTDTQYF. DNA of the CDR3: TGTGCCAGCAGCTCACTGGACAGGAACAGCACAGATACGCAGTATTTT.